The 14 T cell receptor beta chains below come from one sample, sequenced in a study of Ad26.COV2.S vaccination and SARS-CoV-2 variants. Assay: immunoSEQ multiplex PCR; the TCRdb copy retains only in-frame clones and omits some. The sample records around 400,000 clones, around nine tenths being singletons. The sample's treatment: about 20 received Ad26.COV2.S at low or high dose, single or two shots; about 5 received placebo; per-sample allocation not given. All samples were drawn on day 63, counting from the first vaccine or placebo injection. The specimen comprised peripheral blood, sampled in a trial of Ad26.COV2.S vaccine versus placebo. These receptors were collected from a person between 18 and 59 years old who received the Ad26.COV2.S COVID-19 vaccine or a placebo.

A few counts support this clone. The chain uses TRBV5-8 and TRBJ1-1; TRBD1 agrees at 9 bases. Germline loops: CDR1 SGHTS, CDR2 YDEGEE. V was pared by 0 bases and J by 11 bases, with 5 bases of the junction left unmatched. The CDR3 runs 13 residues. In DNA form, the CDR3 reads TGTGCCAGCAGCTTGGGAAGTGGGACAGGGGCTTTCTTT. The encoded protein is CASSLGSGTGAFF.

The J gene is TRBJ2-7, the V gene TRBV7-2; TRBD1 matches 11 bases. Germline V CDR1 and CDR2: SGHTA, FQGNSA. The CDR3 is 14 residues long. J lost 9 bases, V lost 1 base, and 5 bases had no gene match. CDR3 loop: CASSLGTGGFPQYF. As DNA, the CDR3 is TGTGCCAGCAGCTTAGGGACAGGGGGCTTCCCGCAGTACTTC. Looking up the rest from reference TRBV7-2 and TRBJ2-7 gives the full variable domain: GAGVSQSPSNKVTEKGKDVELRCDPISGHTALYWYRQSLGQGLEFLIYFQGNSAPDKSGLPSDRFSAERTGGSVSTLTIQRTQQEDSAVYLCASSLGTGGFPQYFGPGTRLTVT.

The CDR3 region has the DNA TGTGCCAGCAGTTCCCGACAGGGGCTCCCCTATGGCTACACCTTC. Amino acid sequence: CASSSRQGLPYGYTF. The chain has TRBV27 and TRBJ1-2, with TRBD1 identical over 8 bases. The germline V gene encodes CDR1 MNHEY and CDR2 SMNVEV (reference sequence). The V and J ends lost 4 bases and 4 bases, in that order; junction bases with no gene match: 8. The CDR3 is made up of 15 amino acids.

This rearrangement joins TRBV7-2 to TRBJ1-2, with D possibly being TRBD1 (5 bases). V was shortened by 5 bases and J by 8 bases, with 12 bases between the two germline ends. The CDR3 sequence is 12 residues long. Germline loops: CDR1 SGHTA, CDR2 FQGNSA. Here the CDR3 reads CASSPRRGGYTF. CDR3 bases: TGTGCCAGCAGCCCCAGGCGGGGCGGCTACACCTTC.

This clone was observed once. The J gene is TRBJ2-1, the V gene TRBV15, with D possibly TRBD2 on 5 matching bases. V was clipped by 3 bases and J by 5 bases, with 20 bases between them. Germline CDR1 LNHNV, CDR2 YYDKDF (reference sequence). The CDR3 contains 17 residues. CDR3 sequence (DNA): TGTGCCACCAGCAGCTCCCCTTCCAGCGGAGCAAACAATGAGCAGTTCTTC. Its translation is CATSSSPSSGANNEQFF.

The genes are TRBV29-1 and TRBJ2-1; no clear D. Germline V gene data show CDR1 as SQVTM and CDR2 as ANQGSEA. V was shortened by 4 bases and J by 6 bases, with 10 bases between the two germline ends. The CDR3 is 12 amino acids. CDR3 DNA sequence: TGCAGCGTTGGCAGGATTGGCAATGAGCAGTTCTTC. Translating it yields CSVGRIGNEQFF.

This clone was seen a handful of times. This chain uses TRBV19 with TRBJ1-1; 10 nucleotides agree with TRBD1. Trimming took 6 bases from V and 7 from J; bases not matched to a gene: 2. Germline loops: CDR1 LNHDA, CDR2 SQIVND (reference sequence). The CDR3 spans 12 residues. CDR3 residues: CASRGQGIEAFF. The CDR3, as DNA: TGTGCCAGTAGGGGACAGGGGATTGAAGCTTTCTTT.

The genes are TRBV2 and TRBJ2-7, with a weak D call TRBD1 (6 bases). CDR1 is SNHLY and CDR2 is FYNNEI in the germline V gene. The CDR3 is 14 amino acids. Trimming took 4 bases from V and 3 from J, leaving 13 bases between them. CDR3 protein: CASSVFGGGYEQYF. In DNA form, the CDR3 reads TGTGCCAGCAGTGTTTTTGGGGGCGGCTACGAGCAGTACTTC.

The rearrangement links TRBV5-5 to TRBJ2-7, with 8 bases aligning to TRBD2. Germline CDR1 is SGHKS and CDR2 is YYEKEE (reference sequence). The length of the CDR3 is 15 residues. The V and J ends lost 3 bases and 2 bases, in that order; junction bases with no gene match: 7. CDR3 amino acids: CASSSAGGLTYEQYF. The CDR3, as DNA: TGTGCCAGCAGCTCTGCGGGAGGTCTCACCTACGAGCAGTACTTC.

The V call is TRBV2, the J call TRBJ2-1; tentative D call: TRBD2 (6 bases). Germline V lookup: CDR1 SNHLY, CDR2 FYNNEI. This CDR3 has 14 residues. Trimming left V 2 bases short and J 3 bases short, with 8 bases between. CDR3 in amino acids: CASSEWGVYNEQFF. In nucleotides, the CDR3 is TGTGCCAGCAGTGAATGGGGGGTCTACAATGAGCAGTTCTTC.

This chain joins TRBV18 and TRBJ2-5; a possible D gene is TRBD1 (6 bases). The V end lost 2 bases, the J end lost 4 bases, and 8 bases lay between the germline ends. The CDR3 totals 13 residues. Germline V lookup: CDR1 KGHSH, CDR2 LQKENI. The CDR3 protein is CASSPTGRETQYF. The CDR3 coding sequence is TGTGCCAGCTCACCAACAGGGAGAGAGACCCAGTACTTC.

The chain couples TRBV7-9 to TRBJ2-2; D is uncertain. There are 14 residues in the CDR3. Germline lookup yields CDR1 SEHNR and CDR2 FQNEAQ (reference sequence). Trimming pared 1 base from V and 7 bases from J, leaving 10 bases between. CDR3 nucleotide sequence: TGTGCCAGCAGCTTAGTGGGGATTGTCGGGGAGCTGTTTTTT. Its translation: CASSLVGIVGELFF.

The chain combines TRBV5-4 with TRBJ1-2; possibly TRBD1 for D (5 bases). The CDR3 has 15 amino acids. CDR1 is SGHNT, CDR2 YYREEE, per germline (reference sequence). Deletions cut 2 bases from V and 2 bases from J, with 13 bases between. The CDR3 sequence: CASSLGDSRNYGYTF. CDR3 bases: TGTGCCAGCAGCTTAGGAGACAGCCGGAACTATGGCTACACCTTC.

The rearrangement joins TRBV30 to TRBJ2-2; tentatively, D is TRBD2 (6 bases). V lost 3 bases and J lost 7, with 9 bases in between. Germline values: CDR1 GTSNPN, CDR2 SVGIG (reference sequence). CDR3 length: 12 amino acids. The CDR3 DNA is TGTGCCTGGAGCCACGGGGGCGGGGAGCTGTTTTTT. This sequence encodes CAWSHGGGELFF.